This T cell receptor (beta chain) was recorded in a study of T cells in Graves' hyperthyroidism and ophthalmopathy. There are 15 residues in the CDR3. The ends were cut back, 3 bases at V and 2 bases at J, with 11 bases in the middle. The germline CDR1 and CDR2 sequences are MNHEY and SVGAGI. General study points: The blood repertoire included most of the expanded thyroid clonotypes above 0.001. The model predicted ophthalmopathy a median around 6.5 months before onset.

TCR beta CDR3 region amplification was performed from RNA transcripts. Carried out on the TCR CDR3, a first-round RT-PCR used the HTBI primer set. TCRdb analysed the multiplex PCR reads with MiXCR anew, one entry per CDR3 protein. The profile shows approximately 300,000 distinct CDR3 sequences, more than 15% of them singletons. Patients having uncontrolled infection, another autoimmune disease, pregnancy or lactation were not included. This clonotype was seen a single time. Its matching antigen is unknown. V and J are TRBV6-5 and TRBJ1-3, with D maybe TRBD1 (5 bases). The source material was blood. This clonotype was sampled from a woman between 55 and 75 years old with Graves' ophthalmopathy. CDR3 amino acids: CASSYGGGAGNTIYF. The CDR3 DNA sequence: TGTGCCAGCAGTTATGGCGGGGGGGCTGGAAACACCATATATTTT.